Listed here are 5 T cell receptor beta chains from one sample, sequenced in a study of T cells after yellow fever vaccination. TCRdb recomputed calls from the 5' RACE reads with MiXCR, one row per CDR3 protein. The sample lists 500,000 to 650,000 distinct CDR3 sequences, roughly 12% occurring once. Sample: PBMCs, taken on the day of the yellow fever booster vaccination. The source is a young man who received the YFV17D yellow fever vaccine.

The chain carries TRBV29-1 and TRBJ2-2; D call uncertain. Trimming left V 4 bases short and J 0 bases short, with 9 bases between. The germline gives CDR1 SQVTM, CDR2 ANQGSEA. This CDR3 contains 14 residues. CDR3 protein: CSVGQDPNTGELFF. The CDR3 bases are TGCAGCGTTGGTCAGGACCCGAACACCGGGGAGCTGTTTTTT.

The table lists this clonotype with a few counts. The chain combines TRBV7-2 with TRBJ1-2, with a weak D call TRBD1 (5 bases). Germline V gene data show CDR1 as SGHTA and CDR2 as FQGNSA. The V gene lost 1 base and the J gene lost 7 bases, with 10 bases spanning the gap. The length of the CDR3 is 13 residues. This CDR3 is CASSLVGGIGYTF. CDR3 nucleotide sequence: TGTGCCAGCAGCTTAGTCGGGGGAATTGGCTACACCTTC.

This chain uses TRBV12-3 or TRBV12-4 with TRBJ1-2; D not resolved. This CDR3 region has 11 residues. V was shortened by 5 bases and J by 6 bases, with 7 bases between the two germline ends. CDR3 residues: CASSPSHGYTF. The CDR3 region has the DNA TGTGCCAGCAGTCCTTCCCATGGCTACACCTTC.

This clonotype was counted a few times. The chain employs TRBV5-1 and TRBJ1-1, with D unresolved. The germline V and J ends were trimmed by 0 bases and 4 bases, with 10 bases remaining between them. The CDR3 runs 14 residues. Looked up from germline, CDR1 is SGHRS and CDR2 is YFSETQ. CDR3 amino acids: CASSLAPEITEAFF. The CDR3 bases are TGCGCCAGCAGCTTGGCACCCGAGATCACTGAAGCTTTCTTT. Variable domain in full (rest from reference TRBV5-1 and TRBJ1-1): KAGVTQTPRYLIKTRGQQVTLSCSPISGHRSVSWYQQTPGQGLQFLFEYFSETQRNKGNFPGRFSGRQFSNSRSEMNVSTLELGDSALYLCASSLAPEITEAFFGQGTRLTVV.

J is TRBJ2-5 and V is TRBV6-2 or TRBV6-3; TRBD1 is a possible D gene (7 bases). The CDR3 has 15 amino acids. The germline V and J ends were trimmed by 8 bases and 2 bases, with 18 bases remaining between them. Looked up from germline, CDR1 is MNHEY and CDR2 is SVGEGT. The CDR3 protein is CASRGGGTTQETQYF. The CDR3 DNA sequence: TGTGCCAGCCGAGGGGGCGGGACGACTCAAGAGACCCAGTACTTC.